The 11 T cell receptor beta chains reported below all come from one sample, sequenced in a study of blood T cells in healthy people across ages. PCR was performed a second time for 7 to 11 cycles using a sample-barcoded 5' primer and a J-beta primer mix. TCRdb processed the 5' RACE reads anew with MiXCR; each CDR3 protein has one entry. Altogether about 1.1 million distinct CDR3 sequences are present, 30% to 40% being singletons, with the ten largest covering less than 15%. Source material: blood. The receptor source for this set is a man aged 18-30 years in good health.

CDR3 sequence (DNA): TGCAGTGCTAGAGATCTGGGAAGCGGAGTAAATGAGCAGTTCTTC. Translation: CSARDLGSGVNEQFF. V gene TRBV20-1 combines with J gene TRBJ2-1; weak D call: TRBD2 (5 bases). The V gene's germline CDR1 is DFQATT and CDR2 SNEGSKA (reference sequence). The V end was cut by 0 bases, the J end by 7 bases, with 16 bases between. The CDR3 runs to 15 residues.

DNA of the CDR3: TGTGCCAGCAGCCCATGGACCCCCGGGACTCTCAGGGGAAAAAACATCTACAATGAGCAGTTCTTC. As protein: CASSPWTPGTLRGKNIYNEQFF. V and J are TRBV7-3 and TRBJ2-1, with D perhaps TRBD1 or TRBD2 (6 bases each). CDR1 is SGHTA and CDR2 is FQGTGA in the germline V gene. CDR3 size: 22 residues. V lost 5 bases, J lost 3 bases, and 35 bases lay in between.

The rearrangement uses TRBV7-2 and TRBJ1-3; unclear D gene. The V end was cut by 1 base, the J end by 0 bases, with 13 bases between. This CDR3 is built from 17 residues. Germline V gene data show CDR1 as SGHTA and CDR2 as FQGNSA. The CDR3 is CASSLVSSGSSGNTIYF. DNA of the CDR3: TGTGCCAGCAGCTTAGTATCCTCGGGGAGCTCTGGAAACACCATATATTTT.

The chain links TRBV20-1 to TRBJ1-2; 7 bases are shared with TRBD1. The CDR3 loop spans 15 amino acids. Germline V gives CDR1 DFQATT, CDR2 SNEGSKA (reference sequence). The V gene end was trimmed by 1 base and the J gene end by 1 base; junction bases not matched to a gene: 6. CDR3: CSARVRGNNNYGYTF. The CDR3 DNA reads as TGCAGTGCTAGAGTCAGGGGGAATAATAACTATGGCTACACCTTC.

This clonotype appeared a few times. V usage is TRBV4-1 and J usage is TRBJ2-2; D not resolved. The CDR3 is 16 amino acids. The germline V gene has CDR1 MGHRA and CDR2 YSYEKL. The germline V and J ends were trimmed by 1 base and 0 bases, with 9 bases remaining between them. In DNA form, the CDR3 reads TGCGCCAGCAGCCAAGTCGCAAGTTCGAACACCGGGGAGCTGTTTTTT. Its translation: CASSQVASSNTGELFF.

The gene calls are TRBV7-6 and TRBJ2-2, with D perhaps TRBD2 (5 bases). The CDR3 totals 15 residues. V was trimmed by 1 base and J by 5 bases, leaving 11 bases between them. In germline, CDR1 is SGHVS, CDR2 FNYEAQ. The CDR3 nucleotides are TGTGCCAGCAGCTTAGGGGAGCAGAGGACCGGGGAGCTGTTTTTT. This translates into CASSLGEQRTGELFF.

The gene calls are TRBV5-1 and TRBJ1-1, with D hard to call. Germline loops: CDR1 SGHRS, CDR2 YFSETQ. Between the trimmed V and J ends, which lost 4 bases and 4 bases, there was a span of 14 bases. The CDR3 has 14 residues. The CDR3 spells CASSPEADSTEAFF. For the CDR3, the DNA is TGCGCCAGCAGCCCCGAAGCAGATAGCACTGAAGCTTTCTTT.

Regarding this clonotype: A clone one base away is much larger, so this may be a read error. The chain couples TRBV5-8 to TRBJ1-4; 8 bases map to TRBD1. The length of the CDR3 is 14 residues. CDR1 is SGHTS, CDR2 YDEGEE, per germline. Trimming took 5 bases from V and 3 from J; bases not matched to a gene: 3. The CDR3 nucleotides read TGTGCCAGCAGGGACAGGGCTTCTAATGAAAAACTGTTTTTT. This encodes CASRDRASNEKLFF.

The chain couples TRBV10-3 to TRBJ1-2, with TRBD1 matching over 8 bases. The CDR3 length is 15 residues. CDR1 and CDR2 from the germline V gene are ENHRY and SYGVKD. After removal of 5 bases from V and 4 bases from J, the junction contained 9 bases not matched to a gene. CDR3 in amino acids: CAISSSRTGLYGYTF. The CDR3 nucleotides read TGTGCCATCAGTAGCTCCCGGACAGGGCTCTATGGCTACACCTTC.

The rearrangement joins TRBV7-9 to TRBJ2-3; D remains unclear. This CDR3 is built from 15 residues. Looked up from germline, CDR1 is SEHNR and CDR2 is FQNEAQ (reference sequence). V gave up 3 bases and J gave up 4 bases, with 14 bases separating them. CDR3 residues: CASSFSSGLSDTQYF. For the CDR3, the DNA is TGTGCCAGCAGCTTCTCCTCCGGGTTGTCAGATACGCAGTATTTT.

V usage is TRBV5-1 and J usage is TRBJ2-1; 9 bases fit TRBD1. Unmatched junction bases numbered 9, after V lost 3 bases and J lost 5 bases. This CDR3 is built from 16 residues. From germline, CDR1 is SGHRS and CDR2 YFSETQ. DNA of the CDR3: TGCGCCAGCAGCTGGGAGACAGGGGGGTTCCACAATGAGCAGTTCTTC. Its translation: CASSWETGGFHNEQFF.